Below, 25 T cell receptor beta chains from the same sample are listed, as sequenced in a study of T cells in localized non-small cell lung cancer. The repertoire was sequenced with immunoSEQ multiplex PCR; TCRdb's copy has only in-frame clones and lacks some. The sample records 75,000 to 80,000 clones, 80% being singletons. The material was peripheral blood, obtained before any cancer treatment. These receptors came from a female donor over 55 with stage I lung adenocarcinoma.

The rearrangement links TRBV6-5 to TRBJ1-1; D is perhaps TRBD1 (5 bases). Germline lookup yields CDR1 MNHEY and CDR2 SVGAGI. The CDR3 is 15 amino acids. Trimming shortened V by 6 bases and J by 5 bases, and 19 bases separated the two germline ends. The CDR3 is CASRPGPESRTEAFF. The CDR3 DNA sequence: TGTGCCAGCAGGCCGGGACCGGAATCGAGGACTGAAGCTTTCTTT.

The chain carries TRBV28 and TRBJ2-7; unclear D gene. V lost 5 bases, J lost 5 bases, and 10 bases lay in between. CDR3 size: 12 residues. Germline assignment: CDR1 MDHEN and CDR2 SYDVKM. The DNA of the CDR3 is TGTGCCAGCAGTCTGGAGACGGACGAGCAGTACTTC. This encodes CASSLETDEQYF.

The chain couples TRBV5-6 to TRBJ2-3; a possible D gene is TRBD2 (5 bases). The CDR3 has 15 residues. V was pared by 3 bases and J by 2 bases, with 13 bases between. CDR1 SGHDT and CDR2 YYEEEE come from the germline V gene. This chain's CDR3 is CASSSARTLTDTQYF. In nucleotides, the CDR3 is TGTGCCAGCAGCTCAGCCCGGACTCTCACAGATACGCAGTATTTT.

The sample holds a few counts of this clone. The chain couples TRBV19 to TRBJ1-1; perhaps TRBD1 as D (5 bases). This CDR3 contains 13 residues. Germline CDR1 and CDR2: LNHDA and SQIVND (reference sequence). The V end lost 3 bases, the J end lost 1 base, and 6 bases lay between the germline ends. For the CDR3, the DNA is TGTGCCAGTAGTATTGGGGCGAACACTGAAGCTTTCTTT. As protein: CASSIGANTEAFF.

This clone appeared many times. This chain connects TRBV2 to TRBJ2-7, with D possibly being TRBD1 or TRBD2 (5 bases each). The CDR3 consists of 15 residues. Trimming pared 5 bases from V and 5 bases from J, leaving 19 bases between. The germline gives CDR1 SNHLY, CDR2 FYNNEI. The chain's CDR3 is CASSLRRQGENEQYF. The CDR3 coding sequence is TGTGCCAGCAGTCTTAGGCGTCAGGGAGAAAACGAGCAGTACTTC.

The gene calls are TRBV5-4 and TRBJ2-5, with 14 nucleotides matching TRBD2. The V and J ends lost 3 bases and 4 bases, in that order; junction bases with no gene match: 2. Germline lookup yields CDR1 SGHNT and CDR2 YYREEE (reference sequence). The CDR3 is 15 amino acids. The CDR3 protein is CASSSTSGGAETQYF. CDR3 nucleotides: TGTGCCAGCAGCTCGACTAGCGGGGGGGCAGAGACCCAGTACTTC. The full variable domain, in which reference TRBV5-4 and TRBJ2-5 provide the parts outside the CDR3, is ETGVTQSPTHLIKTRGQQVTLRCSSQSGHNTVSWYQQALGQGPQFIFQYYREEENGRGNFPPRFSGLQFPNYSSELNVNALELDDSALYLCASSSTSGGAETQYFGPGTRLLVL.

The chain carries TRBV6-5 and TRBJ2-5, with no clear D. In germline, CDR1 is MNHEY, CDR2 SVGAGI. CDR3 length: 13 residues. V dropped 5 bases and J dropped 7 bases, with 14 bases sitting between them. CDR3 in amino acids: CASSPDPLVTQYF. CDR3 bases: TGTGCCAGCAGTCCCGACCCTTTAGTGACCCAGTACTTC.

The rearrangement joins TRBV4-2 to TRBJ1-2; a possible D gene is TRBD1 (6 bases). Trimming pared 3 bases from V and 0 bases from J, leaving 14 bases between. CDR1 is LGHNA, CDR2 YNFKEQ, per germline. This CDR3 contains 16 residues. The CDR3 loop is CASSQALDRANYGYTF. CDR3 nucleotide sequence: TGTGCCAGCAGCCAGGCCCTGGACAGAGCTAACTATGGCTACACCTTC.

The chain joins TRBV6-5 to TRBJ1-5, with D hard to call. Germline V CDR1 and CDR2: MNHEY, SVGAGI. The CDR3 has 14 residues. V was pared by 6 bases and J by 4 bases, with 13 bases between. DNA for the CDR3: TGTGCCAGCAGATTACTCCCACCTAATCAGCCCCAGCATTTT. It encodes CASRLLPPNQPQHF.

The CDR3 nucleotides read TGTGCCAGCAGCAATGGGCAGGGAGTAGGACCCTACGAGCAGTACTTC. Encoded protein: CASSNGQGVGPYEQYF. The rearrangement links TRBV11-2 to TRBJ2-7, with D perhaps matching TRBD1 or TRBD2 (5 bases each). Looked up from germline, CDR1 is SGHAT and CDR2 is FQNNGV. The V end lost 5 bases, the J end lost 2 bases, and 19 bases lay between the germline ends. The CDR3 covers 16 residues.

This chain connects TRBV9 to TRBJ1-1; D ambiguous. Germline CDR1 and CDR2: SGDLS and YYNGEE. The CDR3 has 14 amino acids. Between the trimmed V and J ends, which lost 0 bases and 1 base, there was a span of 7 bases. CDR3 coding DNA: TGTGCCAGCAGCGTAGGCGGCTGGAACACTGAAGCTTTCTTT. Translation gives CASSVGGWNTEAFF.

The chain has TRBV10-3 and TRBJ2-3; D is uncertain. The germline V gene encodes CDR1 ENHRY and CDR2 SYGVKD. Trimming left V 7 bases short and J 7 bases short, with 15 bases between. This CDR3 is built from 13 residues. The DNA for the CDR3 is TGTGCCATCACTGCGGACCTGGGGAATACGCAGTATTTT. Encoded protein: CAITADLGNTQYF.

J is TRBJ2-7 and V is TRBV19; D gene ambiguous. CDR1 LNHDA and CDR2 SQIVND come from the germline V gene (reference sequence). V was shortened by 8 bases and J by 3 bases, with 8 bases between the two germline ends. The CDR3 loop spans 11 amino acids. The CDR3 nucleotides read TGTGCCAGTGGTGAAGTCTACGAGCAGTACTTC. Translating gives CASGEVYEQYF.

The J gene is TRBJ2-5, the V gene TRBV6-6; D remains unclear. Per germline, CDR1 MNHNY and CDR2 SVGAGI (reference sequence). Trimming took off 2 bases at V and 12 bases at J, with 13 bases between the two ends. The CDR3 length is 12 residues. CDR3 amino acids: CASSYEVGVKYF. As DNA, the CDR3 is TGTGCCAGCAGTTACGAGGTTGGAGTAAAGTACTTC.

This clone was recorded only once. This rearrangement joins TRBV18 to TRBJ1-1; 7 bases line up with TRBD1. This CDR3 has 15 amino acids. The V segment lost 5 bases and the J segment 6 bases; nucleotides outside the gene matches: 12. Germline assignment: CDR1 KGHSH and CDR2 LQKENI. In DNA form, the CDR3 reads TGTGCCAGCTCATCAGACAGGGTAGTGATCGCTGAAGCTTTCTTT. Its translation is CASSSDRVVIAEAFF.

V is TRBV7-2 and J is TRBJ2-2; D possibly uses TRBD1 or TRBD2 (5 bases each). From germline, CDR1 is SGHTA and CDR2 FQGNSA. Between the trimmed V and J ends, which lost 3 bases and 9 bases, there was a span of 11 bases. The CDR3 runs 13 residues. The CDR3 loop reads CASSFDGDRELFF. The CDR3 DNA follows: TGTGCCAGCAGCTTCGACGGGGACCGGGAGCTGTTTTTT.

This clone came up a few times. CDR3 sequence reads: CASSPQGLYYGYTF. The CDR3 nucleotides read TGTGCCAGCAGCCCCCAGGGGCTTTACTATGGCTACACCTTC. The chain joins TRBV7-2 to TRBJ1-2; tentative D call: TRBD1 (6 bases). Trimming pared 5 bases from V and 3 bases from J, leaving 13 bases between. The germline CDR1 and CDR2 sequences are SGHTA and FQGNSA. The CDR3 spans 14 residues.

The rearrangement links TRBV15 to TRBJ2-7; a possible D gene is TRBD2 (6 bases). The CDR3 is 16 amino acids. With 2 bases removed from V and 1 base from J, the gap between germline ends came to 15 bases. Germline V CDR1 and CDR2: LNHNV, YYDKDF (reference sequence). The chain's CDR3 is CATSRSGLRGSYEQYF. The CDR3, as DNA: TGTGCCACCAGCAGATCCGGACTGCGGGGTTCCTACGAGCAGTACTTC.

This clone was detected a few times. The chain uses TRBV19 and TRBJ2-3, with a tentative D call TRBD2 (6 bases). The germline V and J ends were trimmed by 5 bases and 3 bases, with 9 bases remaining between them. Germline-derived CDR1 and CDR2 are LNHDA and SQIVND (reference sequence). The CDR3 extends over 13 amino acids. The CDR3 loop reads CASSSGRTDTQYF. The CDR3 region has the DNA TGTGCCAGTAGTTCCGGGAGAACAGATACGCAGTATTTT.

This clone has only one observation. This chain links TRBV28 with TRBJ2-5; D gene ambiguous. Trimming removed 5 bases at V and 1 base at J, with 8 bases between. The CDR3 is 13 residues long. Germline V lookup: CDR1 MDHEN, CDR2 SYDVKM. CDR3 DNA sequence: TGTGCCAGCAGTCCGCAGGCCCAAGAGACCCAGTACTTC. Translation: CASSPQAQETQYF.

The V gene is TRBV9, the J gene TRBJ2-1, with D unresolved. The length of the CDR3 is 17 residues. V lost 0 bases and J lost 0, with 13 bases in between. CDR1 SGDLS and CDR2 YYNGEE come from the germline V gene. The CDR3, as DNA: TGTGCCAGCAGCGTAGGATTAGGACCCAGCTCCTACAATGAGCAGTTCTTC. Residues: CASSVGLGPSSYNEQFF.

V usage is TRBV19 and J usage is TRBJ1-2; 8 bases line up with TRBD1. Looked up from germline, CDR1 is LNHDA and CDR2 is SQIVND (reference sequence). The CDR3 consists of 13 residues. J gave up 6 bases and V 4 bases, and 4 bases lay outside the gene matches. The CDR3 is CASSRETGDGYTF. The DNA for the CDR3 is TGTGCCAGTAGTAGGGAGACAGGGGATGGCTACACCTTC.

The V call is TRBV4-3, the J call TRBJ2-5, with TRBD1 identical over 8 bases. The DNA end is more similar to TRBJ2-7, so the J call may be wrong. Germline values: CDR1 LGHNA, CDR2 YSLEER. The CDR3 totals 13 residues. CDR3 loop: CASSPGTGDEQYF. CDR3 bases: TGCGCCAGCAGCCCCGGGACAGGCGACGAGCAGTACTTC.

The chain couples TRBV5-1 to TRBJ1-6, with D perhaps TRBD1 (6 bases). The CDR3 extends over 14 amino acids. V was trimmed by 1 base and J by 6 bases, leaving 8 bases between them. The V gene's germline CDR1 is SGHRS and CDR2 YFSETQ. The CDR3 DNA sequence: TGCGCCAGCAGCTTGAACAGGGCTAATTCACCCCTCCACTTT. Translation: CASSLNRANSPLHF. Supplemented by reference TRBV5-1 and TRBJ1-6, the full variable domain reads KAGVTQTPRYLIKTRGQQVTLSCSPISGHRSVSWYQQTPGQGLQFLFEYFSETQRNKGNFPGRFSGRQFSNSRSEMNVSTLELGDSALYLCASSLNRANSPLHFGNGTRLTVT.

This clone was seen a few times. CDR3 region: CASSLLGPGSNQPQHF. The DNA of the CDR3 is TGTGCCAGCAGTTTACTGGGGCCGGGTAGCAATCAGCCCCAGCATTTT. J is TRBJ1-5 and V is TRBV27, with a tentative D call TRBD1 (5 bases). Trimming stripped 2 bases from V and 0 bases from J, with 11 bases between. Looked up from germline, CDR1 is MNHEY and CDR2 is SMNVEV (reference sequence). This CDR3 is built from 16 residues.